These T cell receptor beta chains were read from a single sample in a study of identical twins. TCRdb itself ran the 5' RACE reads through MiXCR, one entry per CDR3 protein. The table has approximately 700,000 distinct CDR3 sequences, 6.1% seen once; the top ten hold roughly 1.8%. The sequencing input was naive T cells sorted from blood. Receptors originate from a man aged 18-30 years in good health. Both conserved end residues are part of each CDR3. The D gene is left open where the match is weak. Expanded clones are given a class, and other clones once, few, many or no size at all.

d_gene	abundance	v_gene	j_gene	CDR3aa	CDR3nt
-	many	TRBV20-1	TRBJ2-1	CSARDPESSYNEQFF	TGCAGTGCTAGAGATCCGGAGTCTTCCTACAATGAGCAGTTCTTC
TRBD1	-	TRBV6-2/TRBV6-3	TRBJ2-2	CASSHGTGNTGELYF	TGTGCCAGCAGTCACGGGACAGGGAACACCGGGGAGCTGTATTTT
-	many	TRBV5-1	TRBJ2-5	CASSLGRGGQETQYF	TGCGCCAGCAGCTTGGGCAGGGGAGGCCAAGAGACCCAGTACTTC
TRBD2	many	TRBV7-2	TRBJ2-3	CASSFWTSGGTDTQYF	TGTGCCAGCAGCTTCTGGACTAGCGGGGGGACAGATACGCAGTATTTT
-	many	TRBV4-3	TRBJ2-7	CASSQDQGNYEQYF	TGCGCCAGCAGCCAAGATCAAGGGAACTACGAGCAGTACTTC
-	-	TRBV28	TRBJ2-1	CASVRDSVLNEQFF	TGTGCCAGTGTGCGAGACAGCGTCCTCAATGAGCAGTTCTTC
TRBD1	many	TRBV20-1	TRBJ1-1	CSARDGGQAETEAFF	TGCAGTGCTAGAGATGGGGGACAGGCCGAGACTGAAGCTTTCTTT
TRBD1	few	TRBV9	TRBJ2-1	CASSVFGTVGTEQFF	TGTGCCAGCAGCGTTTTTGGGACAGTAGGCACTGAGCAGTTCTTC
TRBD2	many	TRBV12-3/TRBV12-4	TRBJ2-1	CASEREDGDEQFF	TGTGCCAGCGAGCGGGAGGATGGGGATGAGCAGTTCTTC
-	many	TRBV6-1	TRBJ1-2	CASSSTPGGKYGYTF	TGTGCCAGCAGCAGCACCCCGGGCGGGAAGTATGGCTACACCTTC
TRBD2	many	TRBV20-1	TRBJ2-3	CSARDFYGGRTPTDTQYF	TGCAGTGCTAGAGATTTTTACGGCGGGAGGACCCCCACAGATACGCAGTATTTT
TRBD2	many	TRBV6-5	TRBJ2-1	CASSNTSGRLSYNEQFF	TGTGCCAGCAGTAACACTAGCGGGAGGCTTTCCTACAATGAGCAGTTCTTC
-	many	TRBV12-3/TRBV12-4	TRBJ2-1	CASCELGGSYNEQFF	TGTGCCAGCTGCGAACTCGGGGGCTCCTACAATGAGCAGTTCTTC
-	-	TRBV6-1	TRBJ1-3	CAIGFENTIYF	TGTGCCATCGGTTTTGAAAACACCATATATTTT
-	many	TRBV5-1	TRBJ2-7	CASSREGTYEQYF	TGCGCCAGCAGCCGCGAGGGTACCTACGAGCAGTACTTC
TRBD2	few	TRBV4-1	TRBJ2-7	CASSQAPGLGLYEQYF	TGCGCCAGCAGCCAAGCTCCGGGACTAGGGCTTTACGAGCAGTACTTC
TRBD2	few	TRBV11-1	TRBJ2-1	CASSPGLAPNNEQFF	TGTGCCAGCAGCCCTGGACTAGCACCTAACAATGAGCAGTTCTTC
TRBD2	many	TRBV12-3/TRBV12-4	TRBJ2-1	CASSFRLAGNEQFF	TGTGCCAGCAGTTTCCGCCTAGCGGGTAATGAGCAGTTCTTC
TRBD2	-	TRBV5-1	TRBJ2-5	CASAPGLANQETQYF	TGCGCCAGCGCCCCGGGACTAGCGAACCAAGAGACCCAGTACTTC
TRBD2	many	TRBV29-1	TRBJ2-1	CSVSSGSKHNEQFF	TGCAGCGTGTCTAGCGGGAGTAAGCACAATGAGCAGTTCTTC
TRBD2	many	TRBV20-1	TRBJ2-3	CSASSGANTDTQYF	TGCAGTGCTAGTAGCGGGGCTAACACAGATACGCAGTATTTT
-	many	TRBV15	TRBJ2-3	CATSRVSDTQYF	TGTGCCACCAGCAGAGTTTCAGATACGCAGTATTTT
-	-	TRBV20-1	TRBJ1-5	CSATGADNQPQHF	TGCAGTGCTACAGGGGCTGACAATCAGCCCCAGCATTTT
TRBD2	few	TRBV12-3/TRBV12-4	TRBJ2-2	CASSSLAVRGELFF	TGTGCCAGCAGTTCTCTAGCGGTACGGGGGGAGCTGTTTTTT
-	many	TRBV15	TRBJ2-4	CATSRSLAGTPERNIQYF	TGTGCCACCAGCAGATCCCTTGCCGGGACTCCGGAGCGGAACATTCAGTACTTC
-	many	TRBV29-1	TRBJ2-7	CSVRELYEQYF	TGCAGCGTCAGGGAGCTCTACGAGCAGTACTTC
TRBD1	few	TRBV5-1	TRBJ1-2	CASSLVPGTPDRSYGYTF	TGCGCCAGCAGCTTGGTCCCTGGTACGCCGGACAGGTCCTATGGCTACACCTTC
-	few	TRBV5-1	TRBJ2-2	CASSLGPITGELFF	TGCGCCAGCAGCTTGGGGCCCATTACCGGGGAGCTGTTTTTT
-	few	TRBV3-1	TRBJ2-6	CASSQTWTVAGANVLTF	TGTGCCAGCAGCCAGACCTGGACTGTCGCTGGGGCCAACGTCCTGACTTTC
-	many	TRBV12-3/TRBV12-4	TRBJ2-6	CASSPGTSGANVLTF	TGTGCCAGCAGCCCAGGGACATCCGGGGCCAACGTCCTGACTTTC
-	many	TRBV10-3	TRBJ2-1	CAIITGDEQFF	TGTGCCATCATAACGGGGGATGAGCAGTTCTTC
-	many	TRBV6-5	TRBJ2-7	CASSYSRDEQYF	TGTGCCAGCAGTTACTCAAGGGACGAGCAGTACTTC
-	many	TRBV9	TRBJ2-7	CASSVPGRSYEQYF	TGTGCCAGCAGCGTACCCGGGAGATCTTACGAGCAGTACTTC
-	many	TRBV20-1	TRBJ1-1	CSASPGSEAFF	TGCAGTGCTAGTCCCGGGTCTGAAGCTTTCTTT
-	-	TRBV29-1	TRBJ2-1	CSVARDNEQFF	TGCAGCGTTGCTCGGGACAATGAGCAGTTCTTC
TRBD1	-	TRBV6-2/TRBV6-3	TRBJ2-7	CASSYSRLNGTASYEQYF	TGTGCCAGCAGTTACTCGAGGTTGAACGGGACAGCCTCCTACGAGCAGTACTTC
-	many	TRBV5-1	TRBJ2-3	CASSSRQTDTQYF	TGCGCCAGCAGCTCACGACAGACAGATACGCAGTATTTT
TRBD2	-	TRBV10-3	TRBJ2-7	CAISVAGEQYF	TGTGCCATCAGCGTAGCGGGAGAGCAGTACTTC
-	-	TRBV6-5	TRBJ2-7	CASSYLGSEQYF	TGTGCCAGCAGTTACTTGGGGAGTGAGCAGTACTTC
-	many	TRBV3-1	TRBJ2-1	CASSSDHTRIYNEQFF	TGTGCCAGCAGCTCTGACCATACTAGAATTTACAATGAGCAGTTCTTC
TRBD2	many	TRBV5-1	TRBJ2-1	CASSPQPSGSSYNEQFF	TGCGCCAGCAGCCCGCAACCTAGCGGGAGTTCCTACAATGAGCAGTTCTTC
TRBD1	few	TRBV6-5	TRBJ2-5	CASSYLSRTGVETQYF	TGTGCCAGCAGTTACTTGTCACGGACAGGGGTGGAGACCCAGTACTTC
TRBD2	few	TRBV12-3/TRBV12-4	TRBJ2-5	CASSLVGTSYETQYF	TGTGCCAGCAGTTTAGTCGGGACTAGCTATGAGACCCAGTACTTC
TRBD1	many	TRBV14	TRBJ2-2	CASSPGTGLRGTGELFF	TGTGCCAGCAGCCCCGGGACAGGCCTTAGGGGCACCGGGGAGCTGTTTTTT
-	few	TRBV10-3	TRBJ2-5	CAISESSRGDPGAQYF	TGTGCCATCAGTGAGAGCTCGAGAGGGGACCCCGGGGCCCAGTACTTC
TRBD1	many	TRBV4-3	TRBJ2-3	CASSRDRLTDTQYF	TGCGCCAGCAGCCGGGACAGGCTCACAGATACGCAGTATTTT
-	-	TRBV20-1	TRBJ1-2	CSARDQWGTAANYGYTF	TGCAGTGCTAGAGATCAGTGGGGGACTGCCGCTAACTATGGCTACACCTTC
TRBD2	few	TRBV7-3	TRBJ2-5	CASSLPGLAGAETQYF	TGTGCCAGCAGCCTTCCGGGACTAGCGGGAGCAGAGACCCAGTACTTC